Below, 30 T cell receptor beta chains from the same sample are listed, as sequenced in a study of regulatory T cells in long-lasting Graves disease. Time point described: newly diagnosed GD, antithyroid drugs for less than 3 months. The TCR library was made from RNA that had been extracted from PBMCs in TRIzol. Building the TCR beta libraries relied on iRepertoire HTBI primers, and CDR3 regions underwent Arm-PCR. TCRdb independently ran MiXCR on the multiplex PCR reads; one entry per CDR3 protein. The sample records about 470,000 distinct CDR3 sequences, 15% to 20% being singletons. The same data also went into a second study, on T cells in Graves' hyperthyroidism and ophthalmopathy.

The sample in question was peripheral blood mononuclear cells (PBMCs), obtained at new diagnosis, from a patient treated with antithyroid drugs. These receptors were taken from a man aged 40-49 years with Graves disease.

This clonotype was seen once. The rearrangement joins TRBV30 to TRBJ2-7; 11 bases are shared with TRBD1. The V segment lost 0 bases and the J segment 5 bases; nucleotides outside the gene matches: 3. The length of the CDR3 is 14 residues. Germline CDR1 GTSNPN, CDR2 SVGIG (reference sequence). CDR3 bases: TGTGCCTGGAGTGTAGGACAGGGGGCCCACGAGCAGTACTTC. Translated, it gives CAWSVGQGAHEQYF.

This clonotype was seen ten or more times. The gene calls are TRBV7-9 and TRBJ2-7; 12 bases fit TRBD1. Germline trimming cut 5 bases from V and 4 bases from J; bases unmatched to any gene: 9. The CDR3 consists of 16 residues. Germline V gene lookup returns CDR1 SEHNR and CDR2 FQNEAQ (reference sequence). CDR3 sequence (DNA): TGTGCCAGCAGCAATCGACCGGGACAGGGGGCTTACGAGCAGTACTTC. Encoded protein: CASSNRPGQGAYEQYF. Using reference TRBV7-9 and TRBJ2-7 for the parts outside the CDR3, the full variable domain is DTGVSQNPRHKITKRGQNVTFRCDPISEHNRLYWYRQTLGQGPEFLTYFQNEAQLEKSRLLSDRFSAERPKGSFSTLEIQRTEQGDSAMYLCASSNRPGQGAYEQYFGPGTRLTVT.

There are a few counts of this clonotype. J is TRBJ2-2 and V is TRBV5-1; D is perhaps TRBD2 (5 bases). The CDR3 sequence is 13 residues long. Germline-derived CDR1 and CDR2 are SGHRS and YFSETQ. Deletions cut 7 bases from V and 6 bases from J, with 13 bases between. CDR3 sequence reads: CASAPLVPGELFF. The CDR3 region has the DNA TGCGCCAGCGCCCCACTAGTTCCCGGGGAGCTGTTTTTT.

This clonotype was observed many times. The CDR3 is CASSYSSLAGNEQFF. The CDR3 DNA sequence: TGTGCCAGCAGTTACTCGAGTCTAGCTGGCAATGAGCAGTTCTTC. V gene TRBV6-5 combines with J gene TRBJ2-1; weak D call: TRBD2 (5 bases). CDR1 and CDR2 (germline): MNHEY, SVGAGI. The V and J ends lost 0 bases and 6 bases respectively, with 12 bases between them. The CDR3 runs 15 residues.

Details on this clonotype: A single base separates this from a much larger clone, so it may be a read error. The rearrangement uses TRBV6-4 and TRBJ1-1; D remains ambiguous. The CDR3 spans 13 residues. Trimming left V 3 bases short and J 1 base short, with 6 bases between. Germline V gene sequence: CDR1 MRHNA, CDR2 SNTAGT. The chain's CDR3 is CASSEQKNTEAFF. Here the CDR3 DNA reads TGTGCCAGCAGTGAACAGAAGAACACTGAAGCTTTCTTT.

The CDR3 is CSAKKDATNEKLFF. CDR3 nucleotides: TGCAGCGCTAAGAAGGATGCAACTAATGAAAAACTGTTTTTT. The V call is TRBV29-1, the J call TRBJ1-4; D is ambiguous. The CDR3 runs to 14 residues. The germline V and J ends were trimmed by 7 bases and 0 bases, with 12 bases remaining between them. Germline lookup yields CDR1 SQVTM and CDR2 ANQGSEA.

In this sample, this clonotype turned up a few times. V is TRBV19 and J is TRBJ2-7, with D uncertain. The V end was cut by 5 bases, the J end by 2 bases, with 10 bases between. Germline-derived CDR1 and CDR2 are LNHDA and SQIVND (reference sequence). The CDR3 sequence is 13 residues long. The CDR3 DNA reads TGTGCCAGTAGTGCTAGGAGAGCCTACGAGCAGTACTTC. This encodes CASSARRAYEQYF.

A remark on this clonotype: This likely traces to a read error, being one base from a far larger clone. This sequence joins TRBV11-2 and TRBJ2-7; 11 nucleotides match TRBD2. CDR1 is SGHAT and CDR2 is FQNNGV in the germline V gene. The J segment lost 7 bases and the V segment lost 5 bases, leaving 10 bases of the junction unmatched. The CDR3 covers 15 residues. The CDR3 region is CASSPGTSGAREQYF. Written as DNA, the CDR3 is TGTGCCAGCAGCCCCGGGACTAGCGGAGCTCGGGAGCAGTACTTC.

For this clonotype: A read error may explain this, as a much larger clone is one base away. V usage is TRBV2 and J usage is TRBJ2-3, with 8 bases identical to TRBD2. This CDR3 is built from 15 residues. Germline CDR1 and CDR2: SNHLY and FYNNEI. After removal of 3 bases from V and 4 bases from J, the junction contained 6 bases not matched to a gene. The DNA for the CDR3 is TGTGCCAGCAGTGAGGACGGGAGGGTAGCAGATACGCAGTATTTT. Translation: CASSEDGRVADTQYF.

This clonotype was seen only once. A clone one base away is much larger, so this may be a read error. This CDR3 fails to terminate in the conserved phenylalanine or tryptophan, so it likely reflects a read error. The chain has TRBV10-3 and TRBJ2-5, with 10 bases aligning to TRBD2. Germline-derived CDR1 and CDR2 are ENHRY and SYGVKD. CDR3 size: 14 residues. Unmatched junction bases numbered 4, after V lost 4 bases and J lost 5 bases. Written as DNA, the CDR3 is TGTGCCATCAGTGCTAGCGGGAGAGGGGAGACCCAGTACTTA. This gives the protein CAISASGRGETQYL.

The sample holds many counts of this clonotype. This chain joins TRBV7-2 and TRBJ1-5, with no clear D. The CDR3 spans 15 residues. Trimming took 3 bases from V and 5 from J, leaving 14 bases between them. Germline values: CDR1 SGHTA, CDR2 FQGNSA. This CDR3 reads CASSFDVGTYQPQHF. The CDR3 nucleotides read TGTGCCAGCAGCTTTGATGTGGGTACCTATCAGCCCCAGCATTTT.

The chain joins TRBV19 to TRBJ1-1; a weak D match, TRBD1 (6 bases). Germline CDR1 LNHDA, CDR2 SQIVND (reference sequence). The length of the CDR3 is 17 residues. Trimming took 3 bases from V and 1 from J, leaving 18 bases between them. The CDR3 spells CASSIKGGRVTNTEAFF. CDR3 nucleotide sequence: TGTGCCAGTAGTATTAAAGGGGGGAGGGTGACGAACACTGAAGCTTTCTTT.

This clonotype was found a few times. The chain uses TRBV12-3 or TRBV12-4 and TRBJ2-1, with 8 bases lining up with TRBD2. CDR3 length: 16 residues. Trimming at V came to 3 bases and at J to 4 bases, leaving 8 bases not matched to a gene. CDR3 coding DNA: TGTGCCAGCAGTTTTCGTGGTAGCGGGATGTACAATGAGCAGTTCTTC. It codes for CASSFRGSGMYNEQFF.

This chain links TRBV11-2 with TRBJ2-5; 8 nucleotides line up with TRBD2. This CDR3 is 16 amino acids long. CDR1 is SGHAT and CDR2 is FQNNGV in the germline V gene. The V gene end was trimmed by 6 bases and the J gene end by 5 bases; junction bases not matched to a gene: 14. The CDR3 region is CASSSQSGGGGETQYF. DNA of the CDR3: TGTGCCAGCAGTTCCCAGAGCGGGGGAGGTGGGGAGACCCAGTACTTC.

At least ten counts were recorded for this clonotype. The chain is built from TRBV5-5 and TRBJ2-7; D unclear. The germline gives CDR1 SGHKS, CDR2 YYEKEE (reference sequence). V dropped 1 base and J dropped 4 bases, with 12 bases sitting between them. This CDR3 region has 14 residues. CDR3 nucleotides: TGTGCCAGCAGCTTGAACAAGAACGCATACGAGCAGTACTTC. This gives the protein CASSLNKNAYEQYF.

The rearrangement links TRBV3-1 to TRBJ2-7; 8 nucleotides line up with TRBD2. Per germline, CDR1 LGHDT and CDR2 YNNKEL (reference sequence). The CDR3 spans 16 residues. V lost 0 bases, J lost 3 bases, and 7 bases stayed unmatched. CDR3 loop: CASSQEGRTSGYEQYF. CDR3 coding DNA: TGTGCCAGCAGCCAAGAGGGACGTACTAGCGGCTACGAGCAGTACTTC.

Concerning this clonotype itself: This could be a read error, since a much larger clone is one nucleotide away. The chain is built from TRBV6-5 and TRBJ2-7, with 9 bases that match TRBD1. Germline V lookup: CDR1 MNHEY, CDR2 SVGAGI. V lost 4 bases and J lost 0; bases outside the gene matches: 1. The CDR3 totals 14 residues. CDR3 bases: TGTGCCAGCAGTTCACAGGGGGCCTCCTACGAGCAGTACTTC. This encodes CASSSQGASYEQYF.

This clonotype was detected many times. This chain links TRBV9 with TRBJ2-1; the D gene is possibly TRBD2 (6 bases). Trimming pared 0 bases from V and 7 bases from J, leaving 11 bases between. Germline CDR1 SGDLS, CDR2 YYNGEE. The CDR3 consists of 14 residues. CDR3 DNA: TGTGCCAGCAGCGTAGCTGCGAGCGGGAATGAGCAGTTCTTC. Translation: CASSVAASGNEQFF. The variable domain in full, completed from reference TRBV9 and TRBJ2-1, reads DSGVTQTPKHLITATGQRVTLRCSPRSGDLSVYWYQQSLDQGLQFLIQYYNGEERAKGNILERFSAQQFPDLHSELNLSSLELGDSALYFCASSVAASGNEQFFGPGTRLTVL.

DNA of the CDR3: TGTGCCAGCAGCTTAGCTCTCGACAGGGTCTACAATGAGCAGTTCTTC. Translating gives CASSLALDRVYNEQFF. J is TRBJ2-1 and V is TRBV7-2; 7 bases map to TRBD1. Germline V lookup: CDR1 SGHTA, CDR2 FQGNSA. J lost 3 bases, V lost 0 bases, and 5 bases had no gene match. CDR3 length: 16 amino acids.

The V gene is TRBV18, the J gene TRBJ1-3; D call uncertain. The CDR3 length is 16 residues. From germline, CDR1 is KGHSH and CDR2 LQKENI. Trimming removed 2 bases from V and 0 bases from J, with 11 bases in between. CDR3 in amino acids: CASSPADSYSGNTIYF. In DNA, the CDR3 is TGTGCCAGCTCACCAGCTGATTCCTACTCTGGAAACACCATATATTTT.

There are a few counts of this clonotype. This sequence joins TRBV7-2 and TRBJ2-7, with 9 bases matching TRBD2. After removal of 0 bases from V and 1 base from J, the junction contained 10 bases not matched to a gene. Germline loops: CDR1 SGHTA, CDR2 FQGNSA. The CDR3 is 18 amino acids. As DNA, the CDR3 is TGTGCCAGCAGCTTAGCGCGGTTACCGACTAGCGGATCCTACGAGCAGTACTTC. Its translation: CASSLARLPTSGSYEQYF.

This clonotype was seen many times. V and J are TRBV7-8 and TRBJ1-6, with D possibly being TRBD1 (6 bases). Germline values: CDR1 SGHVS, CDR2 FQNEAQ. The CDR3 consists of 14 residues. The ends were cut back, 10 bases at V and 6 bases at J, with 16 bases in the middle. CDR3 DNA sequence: TGTGCCACCACAGGGAAGGAGAGTAATTCACCCCTCCACTTT. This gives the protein CATTGKESNSPLHF.

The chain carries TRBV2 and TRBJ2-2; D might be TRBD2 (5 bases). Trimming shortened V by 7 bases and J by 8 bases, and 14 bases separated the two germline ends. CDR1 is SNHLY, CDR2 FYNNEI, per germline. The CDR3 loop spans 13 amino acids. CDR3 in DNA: TGTGCCAGCAATGGACTGCCCTTTGGGGAGCTGTTTTTT. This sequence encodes CASNGLPFGELFF.

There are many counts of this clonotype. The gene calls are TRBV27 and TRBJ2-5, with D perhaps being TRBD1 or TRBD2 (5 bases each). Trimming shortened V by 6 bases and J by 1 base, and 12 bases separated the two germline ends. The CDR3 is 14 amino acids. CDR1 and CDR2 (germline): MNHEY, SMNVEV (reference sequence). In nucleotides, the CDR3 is TGTGCCAGCAGAAATCAGGGAGCCCAAGAGACCCAGTACTTC. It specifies CASRNQGAQETQYF.

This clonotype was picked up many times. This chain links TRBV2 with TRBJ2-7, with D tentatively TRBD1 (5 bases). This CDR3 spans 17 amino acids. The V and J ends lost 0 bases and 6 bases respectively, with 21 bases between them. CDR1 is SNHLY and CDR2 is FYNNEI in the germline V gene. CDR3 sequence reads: CASSEALGQPSSGEQYF. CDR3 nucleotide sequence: TGTGCCAGCAGTGAAGCGCTTGGACAACCCTCTTCCGGCGAGCAGTACTTC.

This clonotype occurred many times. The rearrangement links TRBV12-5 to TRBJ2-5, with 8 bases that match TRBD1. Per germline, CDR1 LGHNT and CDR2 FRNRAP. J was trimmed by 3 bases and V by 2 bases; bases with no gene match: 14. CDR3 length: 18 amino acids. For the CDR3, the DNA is TGTGCTAGTGGTTTGCCCCGGACAGGGAAACGTGGGGAAGAGACCCAGTACTTC. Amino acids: CASGLPRTGKRGEETQYF.

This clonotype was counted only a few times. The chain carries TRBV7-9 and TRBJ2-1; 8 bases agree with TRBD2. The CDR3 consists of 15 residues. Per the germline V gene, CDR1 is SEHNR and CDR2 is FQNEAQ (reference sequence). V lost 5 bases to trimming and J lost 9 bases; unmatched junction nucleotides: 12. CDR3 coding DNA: TGTGCCAGCAGCCTCCGGGCTAGCGGGTGGGGTGAGCAGTTCTTC. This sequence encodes CASSLRASGWGEQFF.

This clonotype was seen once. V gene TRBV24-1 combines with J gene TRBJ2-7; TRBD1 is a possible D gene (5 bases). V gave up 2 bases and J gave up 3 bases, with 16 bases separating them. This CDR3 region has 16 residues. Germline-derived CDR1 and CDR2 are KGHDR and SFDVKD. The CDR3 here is CATSDSRVFPNYEQYF. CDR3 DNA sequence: TGTGCCACCAGTGATTCCAGGGTTTTTCCGAACTACGAGCAGTACTTC.

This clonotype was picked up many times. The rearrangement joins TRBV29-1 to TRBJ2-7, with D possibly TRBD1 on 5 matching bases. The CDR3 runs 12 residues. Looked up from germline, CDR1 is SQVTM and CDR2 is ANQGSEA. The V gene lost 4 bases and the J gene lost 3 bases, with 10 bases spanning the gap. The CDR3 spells CSVVSRDYEQYF. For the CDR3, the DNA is TGCAGCGTTGTTTCCAGGGACTACGAGCAGTACTTC.

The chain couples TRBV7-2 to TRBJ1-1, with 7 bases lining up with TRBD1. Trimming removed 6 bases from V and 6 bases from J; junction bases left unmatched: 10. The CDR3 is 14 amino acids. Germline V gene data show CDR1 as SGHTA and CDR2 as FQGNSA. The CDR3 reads CASRIQGIRAEAFF. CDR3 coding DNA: TGTGCCAGCAGGATACAGGGGATCCGGGCTGAAGCTTTCTTT.